The rows below give T cell receptor beta chains drawn from one sample of a study of T cells expressing NK-cell markers. TCRdb reanalyzed the 5' RACE reads, giving one entry per CDR3 protein sequence and no DNA. The sample includes about 260,000 distinct CDR3 sequences. Sequences were obtained from blood T cells: a sorted CD56 or NKG2C T cell subset, CD4+ or CD8+ T cells, or bulk PBMC T cells (not recorded which). These receptors all stem from a woman aged 18-70 years in good health. Each CDR3 is given with its conserved first and last residue.

CDR3	V	J
CSARASGTSGYNEQFF	TRBV20-1	TRBJ2-1
CSARLAGANTGELFF	TRBV20-1	TRBJ2-2
CASSLYLAGGPVTDTQYF	TRBV5-1	TRBJ2-3
CASRIAGGPPFYNEQFF	TRBV7-2	TRBJ2-1
CASSQDRGTSNSDTQYF	TRBV4-1	TRBJ2-3
CASRSGRGTGAYEQYF	TRBV11-2	TRBJ2-7
CSASREVETQYF	TRBV20-1	TRBJ2-5
CASSLGGRATEAFF	TRBV12-3/TRBV12-4	TRBJ1-1
CASSLSQASGNTIYF	TRBV12-3/TRBV12-4	TRBJ1-3
CASRLGNSNQPQHF	TRBV6-2/TRBV6-3	TRBJ1-5